Listed below are T cell receptor beta chains from one sample, sequenced in a study of T cell repertoires in cytomegalovirus infection. TCRdb used MiXCR to reprocess the reads, holding one entry per CDR3 protein. This table has about 180,000 distinct CDR3 sequences, about a fifth appearing once. The antigens of these receptors remain unknown. Material: CD8+ T cells from cultured PBMCs, obtained from culture after CMV antigen stimulation. These receptors originate from a human donor in good health (CMV status not recorded). Some clones in this sample may be carry-over from other donors' samples. The CDR3 runs from the conserved cysteine through the conserved F or W. D genes are given only for firm matches. Where a row states a size, it is once, few, many or the class of an expanded clone; other rows omit it.

TRBV7-2,TRBJ1-2,.,.,CASSLPSQAYGYTF,TGTGCCAGCAGCTTACCGTCCCAGGCCTATGGCTACACCTTC
TRBV11-3,TRBJ2-3,many,TRBD1,CASSPGQGEDTQYF,TGTGCCAGCAGCCCAGGACAGGGGGAGGATACGCAGTATTTT
TRBV5-1,TRBJ2-7,.,.,CASSSWISYEQYF,TGCGCCAGCAGCTCCTGGATCTCCTACGAGCAGTACTTC
TRBV7-2,TRBJ1-5,.,.,CASSLNSLQGQPQHF,TGTGCCAGCAGCTTAAATTCCCTCCAGGGACAGCCCCAGCATTTT
TRBV27,TRBJ2-7,.,.,CASSWDVRYEQYF,TGTGCCAGCAGTTGGGATGTTCGCTACGAGCAGTACTTC
TRBV7-8,TRBJ2-2,few,.,CASIPRGSNTGELFF,TGTGCCAGCATCCCCAGGGGATCGAACACCGGGGAGCTGTTTTTT
TRBV15,TRBJ1-4,.,.,CATSTFGGEKLFF,TGTGCCACCAGCACTTTCGGAGGGGAAAAACTGTTTTTT
TRBV6-2/TRBV6-3,TRBJ2-7,.,TRBD1,CASSYGPGGAYEQYF,TGTGCCAGCAGTTATGGGCCAGGGGGTGCCTACGAGCAGTACTTC
TRBV5-1,TRBJ2-7,.,.,CASSWPGHEQYF,TGCGCCAGCAGCTGGCCGGGGCACGAGCAGTACTTC
TRBV4-1,TRBJ2-3,.,.,CASSQGSNTDTQYF,TGCGCCAGCAGCCAAGGCTCAAACACAGATACGCAGTATTTT
TRBV6-1,TRBJ2-1,.,TRBD2,CASNHDRRLAVNEQFF,TGTGCCAGCAATCACGACAGAAGACTAGCGGTGAATGAGCAGTTCTTC
TRBV6-6,TRBJ2-7,.,.,CASSQTDYYEQYF,TGTGCCAGCAGTCAGACAGACTACTACGAGCAGTACTTC